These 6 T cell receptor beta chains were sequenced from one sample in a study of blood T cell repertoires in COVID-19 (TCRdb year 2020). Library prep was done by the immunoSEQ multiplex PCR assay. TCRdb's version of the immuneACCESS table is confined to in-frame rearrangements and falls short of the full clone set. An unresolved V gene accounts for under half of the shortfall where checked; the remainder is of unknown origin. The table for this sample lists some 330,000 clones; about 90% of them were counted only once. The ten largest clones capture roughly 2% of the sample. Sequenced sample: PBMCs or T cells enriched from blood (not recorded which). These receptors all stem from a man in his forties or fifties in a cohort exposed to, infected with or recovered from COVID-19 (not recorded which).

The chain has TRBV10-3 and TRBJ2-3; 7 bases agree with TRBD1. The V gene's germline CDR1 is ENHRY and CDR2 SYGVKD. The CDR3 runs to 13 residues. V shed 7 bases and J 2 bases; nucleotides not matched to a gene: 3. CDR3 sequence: CAITQGDTDTQYF. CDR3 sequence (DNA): TGTGCCATCACTCAGGGGGACACAGATACGCAGTATTTT.

CDR3: CASSHPAGGRVETQYF. CDR3 DNA sequence: TGCGCCAGCAGCCACCCAGCGGGAGGTCGAGTTGAGACCCAGTACTTC. The J gene is TRBJ2-5, the V gene TRBV5-1; TRBD2 matches at 9 bases. Unmatched junction bases numbered 12, after V lost 4 bases and J lost 5 bases. CDR1 and CDR2 (germline): SGHRS, YFSETQ. CDR3 length equals 16 residues. Drawing the rest from reference TRBV5-1 and TRBJ2-5, the complete variable domain is KAGVTQTPRYLIKTRGQQVTLSCSPISGHRSVSWYQQTPGQGLQFLFEYFSETQRNKGNFPGRFSGRQFSNSRSEMNVSTLELGDSALYLCASSHPAGGRVETQYFGPGTRLLVL.

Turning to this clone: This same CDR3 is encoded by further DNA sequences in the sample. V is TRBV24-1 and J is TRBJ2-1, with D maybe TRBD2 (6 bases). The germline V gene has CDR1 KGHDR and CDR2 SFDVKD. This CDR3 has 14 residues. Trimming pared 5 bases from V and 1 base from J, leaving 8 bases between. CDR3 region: CATSVGGSYNEQFF. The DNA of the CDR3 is TGTGCCACCAGTGTCGGAGGGTCCTACAATGAGCAGTTCTTC.

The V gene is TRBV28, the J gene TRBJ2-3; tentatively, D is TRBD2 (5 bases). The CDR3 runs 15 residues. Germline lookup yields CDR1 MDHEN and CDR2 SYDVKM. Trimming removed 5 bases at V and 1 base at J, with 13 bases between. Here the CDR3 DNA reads TGTGCCAGCAGTCCCGGAGGCCCCCGCACAGATACGCAGTATTTT. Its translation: CASSPGGPRTDTQYF.

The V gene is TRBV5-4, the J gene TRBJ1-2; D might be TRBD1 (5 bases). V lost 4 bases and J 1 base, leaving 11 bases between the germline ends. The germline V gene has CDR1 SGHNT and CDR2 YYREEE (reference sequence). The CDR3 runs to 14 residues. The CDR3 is CASSPDNHNYGYTF. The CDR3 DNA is TGTGCCAGCAGCCCGGACAACCATAACTATGGCTACACCTTC.

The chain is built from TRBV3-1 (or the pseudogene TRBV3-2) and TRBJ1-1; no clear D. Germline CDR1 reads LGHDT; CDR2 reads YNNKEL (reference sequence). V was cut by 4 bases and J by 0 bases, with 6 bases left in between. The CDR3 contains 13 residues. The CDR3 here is CASSRQLNTEAFF. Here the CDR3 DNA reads TGTGCCAGCAGCCGTCAGTTGAACACTGAAGCTTTCTTT.